This record looks at one T cell receptor (beta chain) sequence and its context. Genomic DNA acted as the template from which TCR beta VDJ combination and CDR3 sequence profiling were carried out. TCRdb reanalysed the reads using MiXCR and keeps one entry per CDR3 protein. The profile shows hundreds of thousands of distinct CDR3 sequences, 55% to 75% of them singletons. Germline V gene lookup returns CDR1 SGHTA and CDR2 FQGNSA. This CDR3 has 13 amino acids. Trimming removed 5 bases at V and 6 bases at J, with 13 bases between. The data were obtained in a study of CD8+CD57+ T cells in acquired aplastic anemia. Background on the study: CD4+ and CD8+ cells, once sorted, gave DNA averaging approximately 3 ug.

This receptor was obtained from a human donor in good health, serving as a control. This chain connects TRBV7-2 to TRBJ1-2; possible D gene TRBD1, 5 bases. Material for sequencing was sorted CD4+, CD8+, or CD8+CD57+ T cells (not recorded which) from PBMCs. CDR3 sequence: CASSPMGGDGYTF. The CDR3, as DNA: TGTGCCAGCAGCCCCATGGGGGGGGATGGCTACACCTTC. The full variable domain, with the rest looked up from reference TRBV7-2 and TRBJ1-2, is GAGVSQSPSNKVTEKGKDVELRCDPISGHTALYWYRQSLGQGLEFLIYFQGNSAPDKSGLPSDRFSAERTGGSVSTLTIQRTQQEDSAVYLCASSPMGGDGYTFGSGTRLTVV.